These T cell receptor beta chains were read from a single sample in a study of T-cell memory formation after mild COVID-19. TCRdb redid the calling of the 5' RACE reads with MiXCR, one entry per CDR3 protein. The profile shows approximately 260,000 distinct CDR3 sequences, around 15% of them singletons. The material sequenced was PBMCs or a T cell subset sorted from them (not recorded which). Receptors were obtained from a man between 18 and 29 years old who had mild COVID-19 (a few samples of this study predate the infection). Cell type and time point are not known. CDR3s leave out the opening cysteine and the closing phenylalanine or tryptophan. A D gene is named only where the DNA matches it firmly.

j_call,v_call,d_call,cdr3_length,cdr3_aa
TRBJ2-3,TRBV4-3,-,15,ASSQDGLSWGTDTQY
TRBJ1-1,TRBV12-3/TRBV12-4,TRBD1,11,ASSPQQGAKAF
TRBJ2-7,TRBV4-3,-,13,ASSHPSRGLYEQY
TRBJ1-1,TRBV12-3/TRBV12-4,-,12,ASSTEQGNTEAF
TRBJ1-1,TRBV7-9,-,13,ASSPSGGKNTEAF
TRBJ2-7,TRBV6-2/TRBV6-3,-,11,ASSWDTAYEQY
TRBJ2-7,TRBV4-1,-,11,ASSQVTGLEQY
TRBJ2-1,TRBV4-3,-,12,ASSQGLPNGEQF
TRBJ2-2,TRBV5-1,TRBD1,15,ASSLGWTGRRTGELF
TRBJ2-5,TRBV7-2,TRBD2,14,ASSPQAGGVQETQY
TRBJ1-2,TRBV7-9,-,12,ASTPRVNPYGYT
TRBJ1-5,TRBV4-1,-,17,ASSQDGVWQGQRNQPQH
TRBJ1-6,TRBV3-1,TRBD1,12,ASSAGTDNSPLH
TRBJ2-7,TRBV7-3,-,12,ASSPGNQGDEQY
TRBJ1-1,TRBV4-1,TRBD1,13,ASSTGGAGGTEAF
TRBJ2-2,TRBV4-1,-,14,ASSLDPASGTGELF
TRBJ2-1,TRBV7-6,TRBD1,12,ASRNRGPYNEQF
TRBJ2-1,TRBV5-1,-,15,ASSLRGGQSTYNEQF
TRBJ1-6,TRBV18,-,12,ASSPPLGNSPLH
TRBJ2-6,TRBV5-1,-,20,ASSLDGRIELLSGSGANVLT
TRBJ1-5,TRBV20-1,TRBD1,16,SANRRDRGMSSNQPQH
TRBJ1-1,TRBV5-6,-,11,ASSPGALTEAF
TRBJ2-3,TRBV7-8,TRBD2,15,ASSLGTSGVNTDTQY
TRBJ2-4,TRBV30,-,11,AGYRTYKNIQY
TRBJ1-2,TRBV5-4,-,12,ASSSPTANYGYT
TRBJ2-4,TRBV7-2,TRBD2,15,ASSLYPTSGGINIQY
TRBJ1-1,TRBV6-4,-,13,ASSEKGLGNTEAF
TRBJ2-3,TRBV9,-,11,ASSVGWIDTQY
TRBJ1-1,TRBV6-2/TRBV6-3,-,13,ASSYSGSGQTEAF
TRBJ2-3,TRBV14,-,14,ASSQLTGSRADTQY
TRBJ1-1,TRBV10-3,TRBD1,11,AISESGQTEAF
TRBJ2-6,TRBV7-9,-,14,ASSLLRPSGANVLT
TRBJ2-7,TRBV20-1,TRBD1,12,SARVRDRGSEQY
TRBJ1-1,TRBV5-1,TRBD1,11,ASSVTGETEAF
TRBJ2-1,TRBV6-5,-,14,ASSYSSKEFRNEQF
TRBJ2-3,TRBV12-3/TRBV12-4,-,13,ASSTTGASTDTQY
TRBJ2-3,TRBV7-9,-,15,ASSASGLARDTDTQY
TRBJ2-3,TRBV7-9,-,14,ASSLETDLDTDTQY
TRBJ2-7,TRBV7-6,TRBD2,13,ASSSSGGAHDEQY
TRBJ2-7,TRBV7-2,TRBD2,13,ASSLQGGGAYEQY
TRBJ1-1,TRBV6-2/TRBV6-3,-,13,ASSYAWGANTEAF
TRBJ2-1,TRBV7-2,TRBD1,12,ASSSYSGGDEQF
TRBJ2-2,TRBV3-1,-,13,ASSQVQGGPGELF
TRBJ2-1,TRBV18,TRBD2,12,ASSPPSGYNEQF
TRBJ2-5,TRBV6-2/TRBV6-3,-,9,ATAARETQY
TRBJ1-4,TRBV20-1,TRBD1,11,SALDRINEKLF
TRBJ2-5,TRBV18,-,13,ASSPGLQQGETQY
TRBJ2-3,TRBV7-2,-,13,ASTTPRGSTDTQY
TRBJ2-7,TRBV7-9,TRBD1,12,ASSSWDRVHEQY
TRBJ2-1,TRBV24-1,-,12,ATEGRGTYNEQF
TRBJ2-3,TRBV2,TRBD1,13,AGTTGQVLPDTQY